The 16 T cell receptor beta chains below come from one sample, sequenced in a study of blood T cell repertoires in COVID-19. The data were produced by immunoSEQ multiplex PCR, yet TCRdb's version contains in-frame clones alone and is incomplete. This sample has 200,000 to 250,000 clones; around 90% occur once, and the top ten carry around 2.7%. Sample: PBMCs or T cells enriched from blood (not recorded which). These TCRs come from a young woman who had recovered from COVID-19.

The chain uses TRBV11-3 and TRBJ2-1; 14 nucleotides match TRBD2. The CDR3 spans 14 residues. Looked up from germline, CDR1 is SGHNT and CDR2 is YENEEA. The J segment lost 10 bases and the V segment lost 4 bases, leaving 3 bases of the junction unmatched. CDR3 coding DNA: TGTGCCAGCAGCTCCGGACTAGCGGGGGGAGAGCAGTTCTTC. Translated: CASSSGLAGGEQFF. Full variable domain (missing parts from reference TRBV11-3 and TRBJ2-1): EAGVVQSPRYKIIEKKQPVAFWCNPISGHNTLYWYLQNLGQGPELLIRYENEEAVDDSQLPKDRFSAERLKGVDSTLKIQPAELGDSAVYLCASSSGLAGGEQFFGPGTRLTVL.

This sequence joins TRBV7-9 and TRBJ2-7; D gene ambiguous. The length of the CDR3 is 14 residues. Germline CDR1 is SEHNR and CDR2 is FQNEAQ (reference sequence). Trimming cost V 3 bases and J 6 bases, with 15 bases left between them. This CDR3 reads CASSLSGSVGEQYF. DNA of the CDR3: TGTGCCAGCAGCTTGTCAGGATCTGTGGGCGAGCAGTACTTC. Filled out from reference TRBV7-9 and TRBJ2-7, the complete variable domain reads DTGVSQNPRHKITKRGQNVTFRCDPISEHNRLYWYRQTLGQGPEFLTYFQNEAQLEKSRLLSDRFSAERPKGSFSTLEIQRTEQGDSAMYLCASSLSGSVGEQYFGPGTRLTVT.

The V gene is TRBV7-6, the J gene TRBJ2-7, with TRBD2 matching over 10 bases. The CDR3 loop spans 15 amino acids. V trimming: 1 base; J trimming: 4 bases; junction bases outside the gene matches: 4. The V gene's germline CDR1 is SGHVS and CDR2 FNYEAQ. CDR3 sequence: CASSLGDSGGYEQYF. CDR3 nucleotides: TGTGCCAGCAGCTTAGGTGATAGCGGGGGGTACGAGCAGTACTTC.

The CDR3 DNA reads as TGTGCCAGCAGCTTATCAGTTTTGGACATTCAGTACTTC. Its protein product is CASSLSVLDIQYF. The chain carries TRBV11-2 and TRBJ2-4; no clear D. Germline CDR1 SGHAT, CDR2 FQNNGV. V was trimmed by 2 bases and J by 8 bases, leaving 10 bases between them. The CDR3 runs 13 residues.

The V gene is TRBV2, the J gene TRBJ1-5; D unclear. Germline V gene sequence: CDR1 SNHLY, CDR2 FYNNEI. The CDR3 contains 14 residues. V lost 2 bases and J lost 7, with 12 bases in between. The DNA of the CDR3 is TGTGCCAGCAGTGAAAACGGGGTGTGGCAGCCCCAGCATTTT. It is translated as CASSENGVWQPQHF.

The chain uses TRBV6-1 and TRBJ1-4; 12 positions agree with TRBD1. V was pared by 4 bases and J by 6 bases, with 12 bases of the junction left unmatched. The CDR3 is made up of 18 amino acids. Germline V CDR1 and CDR2: MNHNS, SASEGT. In DNA form, the CDR3 reads TGTGCCAGCAGTGTCGGGGACAGGGGGCTGCAGGAGGATGAAAAACTGTTTTTT. It encodes CASSVGDRGLQEDEKLFF.

This clone appeared a single time. The V and J genes are TRBV6-1 and TRBJ1-1; 7 bases fit TRBD1. V shed 2 bases and J 3 bases; nucleotides not matched to a gene: 3. The CDR3 spans 14 residues. Germline CDR1 MNHNS, CDR2 SASEGT. DNA for the CDR3: TGTGCCAGCAGTGAAATTACAGGGGACACTGAAGCTTTCTTT. It yields the protein CASSEITGDTEAFF.

In nucleotides, the CDR3 is TGTGCCAGCAGCCTTCGGACAGGTGCAAGCACAGATACGCAGTATTTT. It yields the protein CASSLRTGASTDTQYF. V and J are TRBV3-1 (or the pseudogene TRBV3-2) and TRBJ2-3; 7 bases are shared with TRBD1. The germline V gene has CDR1 LGHDT and CDR2 YNNKEL (reference sequence). This CDR3 is 16 amino acids long. The trim removed 4 bases at V and 0 bases at J, leaving 7 bases unmatched.

The chain recombines TRBV4-1 with TRBJ2-5; 7 bases match TRBD2. There are 15 residues in the CDR3. Germline V gene data show CDR1 as MGHRA and CDR2 as YSYEKL. The trim removed 0 bases at V and 5 bases at J, leaving 6 bases unmatched. This CDR3 reads CASSQDPGGRETQYF. The CDR3 DNA reads as TGCGCCAGCAGCCAAGACCCGGGGGGAAGGGAGACCCAGTACTTC.

This chain uses TRBV27 with TRBJ2-6, with TRBD2 identical over 14 bases. There are 19 residues in the CDR3. The V gene's germline CDR1 is MNHEY and CDR2 SMNVEV (reference sequence). V dropped 5 bases and J dropped 0; count of bases not matched to a gene: 6. CDR3 DNA sequence: TGTGCCAGCAGTCCAGGACTAGCGGGGGGCGTCTCTGGGGCCAACGTCCTGACTTTC. Translated, it gives CASSPGLAGGVSGANVLTF. Full variable domain (rest looked up from reference TRBV27 and TRBJ2-6): EAQVTQNPRYLITVTGKKLTVTCSQNMNHEYMSWYRQDPGLGLRQIYYSMNVEVTDKGDVPEGYKVSRKEKRNFPLILESPSPNQTSLYFCASSPGLAGGVSGANVLTFGAGSRLTVL.

The genes are TRBV7-3 and TRBJ2-1; D is ambiguous. Trimming shortened V by 0 bases and J by 8 bases, and 11 bases separated the two germline ends. CDR1 and CDR2 from the germline V gene are SGHTA and FQGTGA. This CDR3 comprises 14 residues. The chain's CDR3 is CASSLTPSAHEQFF. For the CDR3, the DNA is TGTGCCAGCAGCTTAACGCCCAGCGCCCATGAGCAGTTCTTC.

The rearrangement joins TRBV5-4 to TRBJ2-3; 11 positions match TRBD2. The germline CDR1 and CDR2 sequences are SGHNT and YYREEE (reference sequence). This CDR3 spans 16 amino acids. The V gene end was trimmed by 4 bases and the J gene end by 2 bases; junction bases not matched to a gene: 6. The DNA for the CDR3 is TGTGCCAGCAGCCCTAGACTAGCGGGGAACACAGATACGCAGTATTTT. This gives the protein CASSPRLAGNTDTQYF.

The table lists this clone with a count of one. CDR3 sequence reads: CASSQGLQSSQPQHF. Written as DNA, the CDR3 is TGCGCCAGCAGCCAAGGTTTGCAGTCGTCTCAGCCCCAGCATTTT. V and J are TRBV4-3 and TRBJ1-5; D gene ambiguous. V was pared by 1 base and J by 6 bases, with 13 bases between. CDR1 and CDR2 (germline): LGHNA, YSLEER. This CDR3 has 15 residues.

The chain employs TRBV7-9 and TRBJ2-2, with a possible D match to TRBD2 (6 bases). The CDR3 contains 16 residues. The germline CDR1 and CDR2 sequences are SEHNR and FQNEAQ (reference sequence). Trimming pared 5 bases from V and 3 bases from J, leaving 16 bases between. The CDR3 coding sequence is TGTGCCAGCAGCCCCGGCGGGATGGCATACACCGGGGAGCTGTTTTTT. This codes for CASSPGGMAYTGELFF.

This chain links TRBV19 with TRBJ1-2; D possibly corresponds to TRBD1 (5 bases). This CDR3 contains 15 residues. The V gene's germline CDR1 is LNHDA and CDR2 SQIVND (reference sequence). Trimming shortened V by 6 bases and J by 3 bases, and 17 bases separated the two germline ends. This CDR3 reads CASSPGGGGDYGYTF. Written as DNA, the CDR3 is TGTGCCAGTAGCCCTGGCGGGGGAGGGGACTATGGCTACACCTTC. The whole variable domain, remainder taken from reference TRBV19 and TRBJ1-2, is DGGITQSPKYLFRKEGQNVTLSCEQNLNHDAMYWYRQDPGQGLRLIYYSQIVNDFQKGDIAEGYSVSREKKESFPLTVTSAQKNPTAFYLCASSPGGGGDYGYTFGSGTRLTVV.

The rearrangement links TRBV7-3 to TRBJ2-7, with a weak D call TRBD2 (6 bases). The ends were cut back, 8 bases at V and 0 bases at J, with 17 bases in the middle. CDR3 length: 15 residues. The V gene's germline CDR1 is SGHTA and CDR2 FQGTGA. The CDR3 nucleotides are TGTGCCAGCCAGCTCACGGTAGCGGCCTCCTACGAGCAGTACTTC. It translates to CASQLTVAASYEQYF.